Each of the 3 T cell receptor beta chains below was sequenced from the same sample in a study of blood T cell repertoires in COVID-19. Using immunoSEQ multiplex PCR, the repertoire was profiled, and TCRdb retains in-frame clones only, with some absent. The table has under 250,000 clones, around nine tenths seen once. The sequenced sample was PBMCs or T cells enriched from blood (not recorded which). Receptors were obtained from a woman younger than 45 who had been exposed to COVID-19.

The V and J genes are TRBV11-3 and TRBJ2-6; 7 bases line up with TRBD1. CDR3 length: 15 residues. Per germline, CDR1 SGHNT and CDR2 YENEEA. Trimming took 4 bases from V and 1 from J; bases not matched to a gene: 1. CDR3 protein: CASSSQGSGANVLTF. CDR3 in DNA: TGTGCCAGCAGCTCACAGGGGTCTGGGGCCAACGTCCTGACTTTC. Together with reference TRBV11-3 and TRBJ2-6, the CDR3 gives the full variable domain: EAGVVQSPRYKIIEKKQPVAFWCNPISGHNTLYWYLQNLGQGPELLIRYENEEAVDDSQLPKDRFSAERLKGVDSTLKIQPAELGDSAVYLCASSSQGSGANVLTFGAGSRLTVL.

The CDR3 sequence is CASSLRTGMNTEAFF. CDR3 DNA sequence: TGTGCCAGCAGCCTAAGGACAGGTATGAACACTGAAGCTTTCTTT. This chain links TRBV11-3 with TRBJ1-1, with 7 bases fitting TRBD1. V lost 5 bases and J lost 0; bases outside the gene matches: 6. CDR1 is SGHNT, CDR2 YENEEA, per germline. CDR3 length equals 15 residues.

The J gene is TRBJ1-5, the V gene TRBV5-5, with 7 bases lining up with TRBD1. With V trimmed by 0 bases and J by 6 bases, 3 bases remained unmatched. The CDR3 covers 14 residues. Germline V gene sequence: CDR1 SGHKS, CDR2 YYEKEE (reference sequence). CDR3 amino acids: CASSLGQGSQPQHF. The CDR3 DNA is TGTGCCAGCAGCTTGGGACAGGGAAGTCAGCCCCAGCATTTT.